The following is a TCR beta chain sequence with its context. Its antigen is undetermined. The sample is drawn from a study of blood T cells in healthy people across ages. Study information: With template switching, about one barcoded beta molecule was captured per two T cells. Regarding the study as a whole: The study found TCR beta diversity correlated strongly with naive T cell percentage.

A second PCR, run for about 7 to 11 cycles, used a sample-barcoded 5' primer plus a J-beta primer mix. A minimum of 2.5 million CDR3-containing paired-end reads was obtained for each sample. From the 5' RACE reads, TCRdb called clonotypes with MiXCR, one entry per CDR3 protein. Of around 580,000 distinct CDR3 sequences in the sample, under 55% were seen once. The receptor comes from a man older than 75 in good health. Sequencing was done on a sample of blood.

The CDR3 reads CASSQAGRGTYNSPLHF. CDR3 in DNA: TGCGCCAGCAGCCAAGCGGGAAGGGGAACCTATAATTCACCCCTCCACTTT. The chain uses TRBV4-3 and TRBJ1-6, with a possible D match to TRBD1 (5 bases). The germline gives CDR1 LGHNA, CDR2 YSLEER. The germline V and J ends were trimmed by 1 base and 2 bases, with 12 bases remaining between them. This CDR3 region has 17 residues.